This paragraph covers one T cell receptor (beta chain) sequence. Its matching antigen is unknown. This sample was taken from a study of T cells after yellow fever vaccination. Study-wide background: Some fractions had low cell numbers, and these were prepared with SMART-Seq v4 Ultra Low Input. General study results and limits: Peak timing came faster in the weaker secondary response, day 5 versus 15. The booster saw the reappearance of most primary-vaccination clones (nearly 98% CD4, around 88% CD8).

Template-switching 5'RACE yielded the TCR cDNA; a universal primer site and UMIs were added in the process. TCRdb re-called the 5' RACE reads with MiXCR, one entry per CDR3 protein. The sample carries around 550,000 distinct CDR3 sequences, 15% to 20% recorded once. J gave up 7 bases and V 6 bases, and 15 bases lay outside the gene matches. CDR3 length equals 15 residues. Per germline, CDR1 SGHRS and CDR2 YFSETQ. The TCR sequence derives from a man aged 25-45 years who received the YFV17D yellow fever vaccine. The sample consisted of PBMCs, taken 15 days after the yellow fever booster vaccination. The chain joins TRBV5-1 to TRBJ2-5, with TRBD2 identical over 7 bases. This chain's CDR3 is CASTIFRPPGGTQYF. Written as DNA, the CDR3 is TGCGCCAGCACTATATTCCGGCCTCCGGGGGGGACCCAGTACTTC.